This is a list of T cell receptor beta chains from one sample in a study of breast tumors, draining lymph nodes, adjacent tissues. TCRdb analysed the multiplex PCR reads with MiXCR anew, one entry per CDR3 protein. The table shows 84,000 or so distinct CDR3 sequences, with approximately 30% occurring only once. The sample was axillary lymph node tissue. These receptors were taken from a female donor with breast cancer. Some clones in this sample may be carry-over from other donors' samples. The CDR3 runs from the conserved cysteine through the conserved F or W.

CDR3aa: CASSASTGLSSPLHF
v_gene: TRBV2
j_gene: TRBJ1-6

CDR3aa: CASSSITGELFF
v_gene: TRBV5-1
j_gene: TRBJ2-2

CDR3aa: CSAVLGLAGGGTQYF
v_gene: TRBV20-1
j_gene: TRBJ2-3

CDR3aa: CSASRQGYMNTEAFF
v_gene: TRBV20-1
j_gene: TRBJ1-1

CDR3aa: CATIHYYGTGGPEPQYF
v_gene: TRBV24-1
j_gene: TRBJ2-5

CDR3aa: CASSIGLAGAYSSYNEQFF
v_gene: TRBV9
j_gene: TRBJ2-1

CDR3aa: CAISRQGNFGEQYF
v_gene: TRBV10-3
j_gene: TRBJ2-7

CDR3aa: CASSVRQGGYEQYF
v_gene: TRBV9
j_gene: TRBJ2-7

CDR3aa: CASSLRTSSYEQYF
v_gene: TRBV7-2
j_gene: TRBJ2-7

CDR3aa: CASSLFSAASYGYAF
v_gene: TRBV11-3
j_gene: TRBJ1-2

CDR3aa: CASSPRDTLPEQYF
v_gene: TRBV19
j_gene: TRBJ2-7

CDR3aa: CASTLGLAGNEQFF
v_gene: TRBV5-1
j_gene: TRBJ2-1

CDR3aa: CASSYSKSGNTIYF
v_gene: TRBV6-5
j_gene: TRBJ1-3

CDR3aa: CASSLATSGSGEQYF
v_gene: TRBV5-1
j_gene: TRBJ2-7

CDR3aa: CASSQDPSGTGNEQFF
v_gene: TRBV4-3
j_gene: TRBJ2-1

CDR3aa: CASSFPGASTDTQYF
v_gene: TRBV7-3
j_gene: TRBJ2-3

CDR3aa: CASNRLAGAYEQYF
v_gene: TRBV28
j_gene: TRBJ2-7

CDR3aa: CASSTATRGTDTQYF
v_gene: TRBV19
j_gene: TRBJ2-3

CDR3aa: CSVGWETGELFF
v_gene: TRBV29-1
j_gene: TRBJ2-2

CDR3aa: CAIKATAGVGRDTQYF
v_gene: TRBV10-3
j_gene: TRBJ2-3

CDR3aa: CASSQGTGTGGNEQFF
v_gene: TRBV4-3
j_gene: TRBJ2-1

CDR3aa: CASSFVGTGADTIYF
v_gene: TRBV5-6
j_gene: TRBJ1-3

CDR3aa: CASSFSTVGSVAFF
v_gene: TRBV7-9
j_gene: TRBJ1-1

CDR3aa: CASGLGTSADTQYF
v_gene: TRBV12-5
j_gene: TRBJ2-3

CDR3aa: CASSPTSSQTDTQYF
v_gene: TRBV5-4
j_gene: TRBJ2-3

CDR3aa: CASSLGTGYGNTIYF
v_gene: TRBV6-6
j_gene: TRBJ1-3

CDR3aa: CATSVHGTSLTDTQYF
v_gene: TRBV24-1
j_gene: TRBJ2-3

CDR3aa: CASRTRDRAGANVLTF
v_gene: TRBV19
j_gene: TRBJ2-6

CDR3aa: CASSPRGGHGEKLFF
v_gene: TRBV9
j_gene: TRBJ1-4

CDR3aa: CATSRWTRDTDTQYF
v_gene: TRBV15
j_gene: TRBJ2-3

CDR3aa: CASSLAWGIGNEQYF
v_gene: TRBV7-9
j_gene: TRBJ2-7

CDR3aa: CASRRQAEYGYTF
v_gene: TRBV7-2
j_gene: TRBJ1-2

CDR3aa: CASSGHILNTEAFF
v_gene: TRBV7-2
j_gene: TRBJ1-1

CDR3aa: CSASPPDYDQPQHF
v_gene: TRBV20-1
j_gene: TRBJ1-5

CDR3aa: CASRESLTDTQYF
v_gene: TRBV7-6
j_gene: TRBJ2-3

CDR3aa: CASISLIAGNYEQFF
v_gene: TRBV7-2
j_gene: TRBJ2-1

CDR3aa: CASSITSTYSGNTIYF
v_gene: TRBV19
j_gene: TRBJ1-3

CDR3aa: CSARPPGRGSYEQYF
v_gene: TRBV20-1
j_gene: TRBJ2-7

CDR3aa: CATSRALPDTQYF
v_gene: TRBV15
j_gene: TRBJ2-3

CDR3aa: CAIRGGFNQPQHF
v_gene: TRBV10-3
j_gene: TRBJ1-5

CDR3aa: CASSFGGGPHEQHF
v_gene: TRBV27
j_gene: TRBJ2-7

CDR3aa: CASSLISGNSYEQYF
v_gene: TRBV5-1
j_gene: TRBJ2-7